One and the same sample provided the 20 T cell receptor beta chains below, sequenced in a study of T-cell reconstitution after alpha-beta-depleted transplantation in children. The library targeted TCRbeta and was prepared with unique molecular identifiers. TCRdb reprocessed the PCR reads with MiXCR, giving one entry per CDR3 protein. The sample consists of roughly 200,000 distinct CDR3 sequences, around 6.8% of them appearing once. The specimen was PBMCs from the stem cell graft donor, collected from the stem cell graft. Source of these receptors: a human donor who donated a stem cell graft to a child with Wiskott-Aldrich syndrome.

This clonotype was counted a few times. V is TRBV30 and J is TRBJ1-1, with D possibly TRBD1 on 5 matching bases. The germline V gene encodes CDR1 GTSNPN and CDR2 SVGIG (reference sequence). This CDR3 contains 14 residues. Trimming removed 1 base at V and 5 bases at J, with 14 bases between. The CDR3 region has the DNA TGTGCCTGGAGTGCTAGTATGGGGGATACTGAAGCTTTCTTT. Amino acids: CAWSASMGDTEAFF.

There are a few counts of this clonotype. In DNA form, the CDR3 reads TGTGCCAGCTCACCACTGAACAGGGGAAGCTCACCCCTCCACTTT. It is translated as CASSPLNRGSSPLHF. V and J are TRBV18 and TRBJ1-6; 7 nucleotides agree with TRBD1. Germline V lookup: CDR1 KGHSH, CDR2 LQKENI. V lost 1 base to trimming and J lost 10 bases; unmatched junction nucleotides: 7. The CDR3 totals 15 residues. Combining the CDR3 with reference TRBV18 and TRBJ1-6 gives the whole variable domain NAGVMQNPRHLVRRRGQEARLRCSPMKGHSHVYWYRQLPEEGLKFMVYLQKENIIDESGMPKERFSAEFPKEGPSILRIQQVVRGDSAAYFCASSPLNRGSSPLHFGNGTRLTVT.

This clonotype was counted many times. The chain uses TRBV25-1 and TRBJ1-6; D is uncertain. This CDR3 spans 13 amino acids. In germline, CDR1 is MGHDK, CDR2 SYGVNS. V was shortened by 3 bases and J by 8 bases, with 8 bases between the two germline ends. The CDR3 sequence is CASSDSEDSPLHF. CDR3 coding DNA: TGTGCCAGCAGTGATTCTGAAGATTCACCCCTCCACTTT.

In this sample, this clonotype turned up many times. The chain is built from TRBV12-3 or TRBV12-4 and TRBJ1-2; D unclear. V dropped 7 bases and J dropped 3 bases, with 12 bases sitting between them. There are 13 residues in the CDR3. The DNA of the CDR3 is TGTGCCAGCACCCCCACAGCGTACTATGGCTACACCTTC. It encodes CASTPTAYYGYTF.

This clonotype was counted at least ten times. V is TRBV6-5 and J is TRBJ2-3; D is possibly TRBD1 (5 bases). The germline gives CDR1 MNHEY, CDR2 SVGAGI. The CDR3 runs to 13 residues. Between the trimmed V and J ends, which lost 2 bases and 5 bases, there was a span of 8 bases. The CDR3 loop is CASSYVTGDTQYF. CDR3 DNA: TGTGCCAGCAGTTACGTAACAGGAGATACGCAGTATTTT.

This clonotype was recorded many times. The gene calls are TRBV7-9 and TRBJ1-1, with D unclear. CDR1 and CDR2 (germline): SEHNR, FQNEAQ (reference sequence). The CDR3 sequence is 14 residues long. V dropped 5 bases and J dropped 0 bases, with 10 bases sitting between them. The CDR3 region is CASSPGRMNTEAFF. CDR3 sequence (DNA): TGTGCCAGCAGCCCCGGACGGATGAACACTGAAGCTTTCTTT.

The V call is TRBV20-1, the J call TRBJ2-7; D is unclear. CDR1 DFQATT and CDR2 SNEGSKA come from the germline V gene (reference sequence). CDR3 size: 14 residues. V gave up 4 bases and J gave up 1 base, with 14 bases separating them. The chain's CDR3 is CSATGTATSYEQYF. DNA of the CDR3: TGCAGTGCTACCGGTACGGCGACGTCCTACGAGCAGTACTTC.

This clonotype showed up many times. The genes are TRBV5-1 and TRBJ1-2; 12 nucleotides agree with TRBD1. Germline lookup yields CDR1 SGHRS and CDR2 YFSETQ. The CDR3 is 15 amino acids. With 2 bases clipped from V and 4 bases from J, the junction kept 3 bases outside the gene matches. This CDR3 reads CASSLGTGGGYGYTF. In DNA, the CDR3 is TGCGCCAGCAGCTTAGGGACAGGGGGCGGCTATGGCTACACCTTC.

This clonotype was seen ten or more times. CDR3: CASSPLHGLTDTQYF. In DNA, the CDR3 is TGTGCCAGCAGCCCGCTCCACGGGCTCACAGATACGCAGTATTTT. The rearrangement joins TRBV9 to TRBJ2-3; D gene unclear. The CDR3 is made up of 15 amino acids. The V gene lost 4 bases and the J gene lost 2 bases, with 14 bases spanning the gap. The germline gives CDR1 SGDLS, CDR2 YYNGEE.

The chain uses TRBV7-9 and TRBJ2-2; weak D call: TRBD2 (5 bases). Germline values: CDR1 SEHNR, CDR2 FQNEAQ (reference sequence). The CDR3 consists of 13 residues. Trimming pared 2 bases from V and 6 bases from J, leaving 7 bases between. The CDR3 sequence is CASSLSRAGELFF. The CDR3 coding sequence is TGTGCCAGCAGCTTATCGAGGGCCGGGGAGCTGTTTTTT.

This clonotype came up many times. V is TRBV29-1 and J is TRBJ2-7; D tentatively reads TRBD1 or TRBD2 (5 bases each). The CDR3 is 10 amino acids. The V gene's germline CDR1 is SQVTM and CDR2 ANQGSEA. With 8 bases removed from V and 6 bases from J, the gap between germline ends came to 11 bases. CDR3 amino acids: CSSWDGEQYF. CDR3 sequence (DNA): TGCAGCTCTTGGGACGGCGAGCAGTACTTC.

This chain's CDR3 is CASSVSGTTLRGQYF. CDR3 in DNA: TGTGCCAGCAGTGTCTCCGGGACTACACTACGCGGGCAGTACTTC. The rearrangement joins TRBV12-3 or TRBV12-4 to TRBJ2-7; 7 nucleotides agree with TRBD2. The ends lost 5 bases at V and 9 bases at J; junction bases unmatched: 16. The CDR3 spans 15 residues.

CDR3 nucleotide sequence: TGTGCCAGCAGTTACTCTAGAATGGCAGGGAAGCTCTACGAGCAGTACTTC. Translation gives CASSYSRMAGKLYEQYF. V is TRBV6-5 and J is TRBJ2-7, with D maybe TRBD1 (5 bases). V was clipped by 0 bases and J by 3 bases, with 18 bases between them. Germline CDR1 MNHEY, CDR2 SVGAGI. The CDR3 sequence is 17 residues long.

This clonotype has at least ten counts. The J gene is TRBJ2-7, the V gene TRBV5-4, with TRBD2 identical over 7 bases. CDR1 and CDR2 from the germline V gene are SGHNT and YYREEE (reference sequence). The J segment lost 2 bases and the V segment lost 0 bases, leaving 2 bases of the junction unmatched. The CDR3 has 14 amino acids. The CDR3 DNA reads TGTGCCAGCAGCTTGGTGGGAGGGACCTACGAGCAGTACTTC. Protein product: CASSLVGGTYEQYF.

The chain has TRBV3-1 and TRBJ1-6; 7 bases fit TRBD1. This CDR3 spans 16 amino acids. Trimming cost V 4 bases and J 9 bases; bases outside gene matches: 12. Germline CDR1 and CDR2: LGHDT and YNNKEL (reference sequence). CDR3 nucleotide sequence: TGTGCCAGCAGCCGCTCGTTGGACAGGTCTGGTTCACCCCTCCACTTT. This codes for CASSRSLDRSGSPLHF.

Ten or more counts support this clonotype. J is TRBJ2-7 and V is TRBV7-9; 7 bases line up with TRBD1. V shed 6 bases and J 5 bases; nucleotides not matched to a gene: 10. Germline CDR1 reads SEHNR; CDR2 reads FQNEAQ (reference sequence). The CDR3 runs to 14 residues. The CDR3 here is CASSSTPTGHEQYF. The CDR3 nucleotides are TGTGCCAGCAGTTCCACCCCGACAGGGCACGAGCAGTACTTC.

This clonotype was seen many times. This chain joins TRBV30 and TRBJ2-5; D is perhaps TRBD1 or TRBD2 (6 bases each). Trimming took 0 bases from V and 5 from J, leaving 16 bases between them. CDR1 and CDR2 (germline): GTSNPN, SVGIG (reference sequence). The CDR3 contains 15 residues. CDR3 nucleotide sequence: TGTGCCTGGAGTGTAACAGGGACCCGGGGGGAGACCCAGTACTTC. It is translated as CAWSVTGTRGETQYF.

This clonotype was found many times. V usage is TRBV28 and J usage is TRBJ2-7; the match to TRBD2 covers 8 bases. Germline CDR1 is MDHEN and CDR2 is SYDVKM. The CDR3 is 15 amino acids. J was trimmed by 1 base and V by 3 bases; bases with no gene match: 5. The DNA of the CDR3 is TGTGCCAGCAGTTTCTATACTAGCGGTTCCTACGAGCAGTACTTC. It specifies CASSFYTSGSYEQYF.

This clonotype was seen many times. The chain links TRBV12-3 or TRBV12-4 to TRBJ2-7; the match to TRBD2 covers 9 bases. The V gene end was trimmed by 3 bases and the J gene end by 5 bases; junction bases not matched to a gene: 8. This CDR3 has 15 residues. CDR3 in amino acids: CASSFSGGRAHEQYF. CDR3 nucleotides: TGTGCCAGCAGTTTTTCCGGCGGGAGGGCCCACGAGCAGTACTTC.

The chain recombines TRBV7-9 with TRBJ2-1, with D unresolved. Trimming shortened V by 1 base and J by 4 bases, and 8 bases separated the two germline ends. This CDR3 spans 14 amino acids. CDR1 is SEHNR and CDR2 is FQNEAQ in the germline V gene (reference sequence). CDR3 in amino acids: CASSLVTRYNEQFF. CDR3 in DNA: TGTGCCAGCAGCTTAGTGACCAGATACAATGAGCAGTTCTTC.